This T cell receptor (beta chain) was sequenced in a study of blood T cell repertoires in COVID-19. Measured with immunoSEQ multiplex PCR; TCRdb has only the in-frame clones, and not every one. The sample shows about 230,000 clones, 83% of them seen only once. The germline gives CDR1 SGHDT, CDR2 YYEEEE. Trimming cost V 1 base and J 7 bases, with 11 bases left between them. CDR3 length equals 13 residues. This chain uses TRBV5-6 with TRBJ1-2; no clear D. The sequence came from a woman aged 45-65 years with acute or convalescent COVID-19. Input material: peripheral blood. In DNA form, the CDR3 reads TGTGCCAGCAGCTTGCCGCCGGAGGGTGGCTACACCTTC. Protein sequence: CASSLPPEGGYTF.